This T cell receptor beta chain is drawn from a study of post-analysis software for immune sequencing data. A word on this clonotype: Its antigen remains unidentified.

Overall study results and limits: Among a handful of TRBV segments more frequent in patients than controls were TRBV5-6, TRBV5-1 and TRBV20-1.

Libraries were made from TCR beta cDNA, and they carried unique molecular identifiers. TCRdb fed the PCR reads into MiXCR, producing one record per CDR3 protein. Of 650,000 to 850,000 distinct CDR3 sequences listed, around 45% are singletons. The CDR3 totals 15 residues. Germline trimming cut 4 bases from V and 3 bases from J; bases unmatched to any gene: 8. Germline loops: CDR1 SGHRS, CDR2 YFSETQ. Sequences were obtained from blood. The sequence derives from a girl aged 5-17 years with multiple sclerosis. V and J are TRBV5-1 and TRBJ2-5; 8 bases map to TRBD2. The CDR3 nucleotides read TGCGCCAGCAGCCCCGCACCAGCGGGAGAAGAGACCCAGTACTTC. The encoded protein is CASSPAPAGEETQYF. Filled out from reference TRBV5-1 and TRBJ2-5, the complete variable domain reads KAGVTQTPRYLIKTRGQQVTLSCSPISGHRSVSWYQQTPGQGLQFLFEYFSETQRNKGNFPGRFSGRQFSNSRSEMNVSTLELGDSALYLCASSPAPAGEETQYFGPGTRLLVL.